The next 18 T cell receptor beta chains were all read from a single sample in a study of CD4 T cells in relation to SARS-CoV-2 and coronaviruses. The method was immunoSEQ multiplex PCR; TCRdb's version includes in-frame clones alone and lacks a portion of them. The sample includes tens of thousands of clones, roughly 85% seen only once; the top ten take about 3.3%. What was sequenced was memory CD4+ T cells from PBMCs. These receptors all come from an adult with COVID-19.

The rearrangement joins TRBV5-1 to TRBJ1-5, with 10 bases that match TRBD1. Trimming at V came to 3 bases and at J to 3 bases, leaving 3 bases not matched to a gene. CDR3 length: 15 residues. Germline CDR1 SGHRS, CDR2 YFSETQ. The DNA of the CDR3 is TGCGCCAGCAGCTCCGGGACAGGGGACAATCAGCCCCAGCATTTT. This sequence encodes CASSSGTGDNQPQHF. The variable domain in full, completed from reference TRBV5-1 and TRBJ1-5, reads KAGVTQTPRYLIKTRGQQVTLSCSPISGHRSVSWYQQTPGQGLQFLFEYFSETQRNKGNFPGRFSGRQFSNSRSEMNVSTLELGDSALYLCASSSGTGDNQPQHFGDGTRLSIL.

This chain uses TRBV28 with TRBJ2-7; perhaps TRBD2 as D (7 bases). Trimming stripped 4 bases from V and 0 bases from J, with 16 bases between. Looked up from germline, CDR1 is MDHEN and CDR2 is SYDVKM. The CDR3 has 16 amino acids. The CDR3 DNA follows: TGTGCCAGCAGTTCTGGGGGGGCCCGCCCCTCCTACGAGCAGTACTTC. Amino acid sequence: CASSSGGARPSYEQYF.

This clone was observed a handful of times. J is TRBJ2-7 and V is TRBV25-1; 8 bases line up with TRBD1. The CDR3 spans 15 residues. J gave up 3 bases and V 8 bases, and 12 bases lay outside the gene matches. From germline, CDR1 is MGHDK and CDR2 SYGVNS. The CDR3 reads CASSAGNRGDYEQYF. The CDR3 region has the DNA TGTGCCAGCTCAGCCGGAAACAGGGGGGACTACGAGCAGTACTTC.

V is TRBV4-3 and J is TRBJ2-3; no clear D. CDR3 length: 19 residues. Germline lookup yields CDR1 LGHNA and CDR2 YSLEER. V dropped 1 base and J dropped 0 bases, with 20 bases sitting between them. CDR3 residues: CASSQVLPDLPSSTDTQYF. The DNA of the CDR3 is TGCGCCAGCAGCCAAGTGCTACCGGACCTACCGTCTAGCACAGATACGCAGTATTTT.

The chain combines TRBV4-1 with TRBJ2-7; maybe TRBD1 (5 bases). V gave up 5 bases and J gave up 5 bases, with 10 bases separating them. Per the germline V gene, CDR1 is MGHRA and CDR2 is YSYEKL. CDR3 length: 12 amino acids. CDR3 sequence: CASSSQVDEQYF. Here the CDR3 DNA reads TGCGCCAGCAGCTCACAGGTTGACGAGCAGTACTTC.

This clone was seen only a few times. This sequence joins TRBV30 and TRBJ2-1, with 12 bases fitting TRBD2. The V segment lost 0 bases and the J segment 9 bases; nucleotides outside the gene matches: 9. This CDR3 is 16 amino acids long. Germline lookup yields CDR1 GTSNPN and CDR2 SVGIG (reference sequence). CDR3 sequence (DNA): TGTGCCTGGAGTGTACAACTAGCGGGAGGATCAGGTGAGCAGTTCTTC. Protein product: CAWSVQLAGGSGEQFF.

The chain couples TRBV7-2 to TRBJ1-6; D not resolved. This CDR3 spans 14 amino acids. The germline V gene encodes CDR1 SGHTA and CDR2 FQGNSA. Trimming pared 3 bases from V and 5 bases from J, leaving 8 bases between. The CDR3 DNA sequence: TGTGCCAGCAGCTTGGGGTTAAATAATTCACCCCTCCACTTT. Protein: CASSLGLNNSPLHF.

The chain joins TRBV29-1 to TRBJ2-7; D unclear. The V and J ends lost 6 bases and 4 bases respectively, with 10 bases between them. The CDR3 runs 11 residues. The germline CDR1 and CDR2 sequences are SQVTM and ANQGSEA. The CDR3 DNA reads TGCAGCGTCGGTCAAAGTTACGAGCAGTACTTC. It yields the protein CSVGQSYEQYF.

This clone was detected a few times. In DNA, the CDR3 is TGTGCCAGCAGCTTGGCTCGGTCGTTAGGAACCGGGGAGCTGTTTTTT. The encoded protein is CASSLARSLGTGELFF. This chain uses TRBV5-4 with TRBJ2-2; D not resolved. Per the germline V gene, CDR1 is SGHNT and CDR2 is YYREEE (reference sequence). Trimming cost V 0 bases and J 5 bases, with 14 bases left between them. This CDR3 has 16 amino acids.

This chain connects TRBV29-1 to TRBJ2-1, with D possibly being TRBD1 or TRBD2 (5 bases each). V lost 8 bases and J lost 8, with 19 bases in between. There are 13 residues in the CDR3. Germline V CDR1 and CDR2: SQVTM, ANQGSEA. The CDR3 DNA reads as TGCAGCTCATATGAGGGGAATTTCTATGAGCAGTTCTTC. Translation: CSSYEGNFYEQFF.

V gene TRBV9 combines with J gene TRBJ2-2; weak D call: TRBD2 (7 bases). V was shortened by 0 bases and J by 1 base, with 10 bases between the two germline ends. The CDR3 totals 16 residues. From germline, CDR1 is SGDLS and CDR2 YYNGEE. CDR3 DNA sequence: TGTGCCAGCAGCGTAGCAGCGGGACAGAACACCGGGGAGCTGTTTTTT. It translates to CASSVAAGQNTGELFF.

This chain links TRBV9 with TRBJ2-5; 9 nucleotides line up with TRBD2. With V trimmed by 0 bases and J by 1 base, 4 bases remained unmatched. Looked up from germline, CDR1 is SGDLS and CDR2 is YYNGEE. This CDR3 has 16 residues. The CDR3 is CASSVGPSGIQETQYF. The CDR3 coding sequence is TGTGCCAGCAGCGTAGGGCCTAGCGGGATCCAAGAGACCCAGTACTTC. Using reference TRBV9 and TRBJ2-5 for the parts outside the CDR3, the full variable domain is DSGVTQTPKHLITATGQRVTLRCSPRSGDLSVYWYQQSLDQGLQFLIQYYNGEERAKGNILERFSAQQFPDLHSELNLSSLELGDSALYFCASSVGPSGIQETQYFGPGTRLLVL.

This clone was seen once. V usage is TRBV4-3 and J usage is TRBJ2-7, with D perhaps TRBD1 (6 bases). V shed 8 bases and J shed 7 bases, with 21 bases lying between them. The CDR3 loop spans 14 amino acids. The germline V gene has CDR1 LGHNA and CDR2 YSLEER. CDR3 amino acids: CASAVDGGPREQYF. The CDR3 DNA follows: TGCGCCAGCGCGGTGGATGGGGGCCCTAGGGAGCAGTACTTC.

The rearrangement joins TRBV18 to TRBJ1-5; 7 positions agree with TRBD1. Germline CDR1 and CDR2: KGHSH and LQKENI. V gave up 3 bases and J gave up 0 bases; unmatched junction bases: 11. This CDR3 spans 18 amino acids. The CDR3 region has the DNA TGTGCCAGCTCACCGGTTTACAGGGGCGTTTATAGCAATCAGCCCCAGCATTTT. Translation gives CASSPVYRGVYSNQPQHF. The whole variable domain, remainder taken from reference TRBV18 and TRBJ1-5, is NAGVMQNPRHLVRRRGQEARLRCSPMKGHSHVYWYRQLPEEGLKFMVYLQKENIIDESGMPKERFSAEFPKEGPSILRIQQVVRGDSAAYFCASSPVYRGVYSNQPQHFGDGTRLSIL.

This rearrangement joins TRBV7-3 to TRBJ1-1; unclear D gene. The V end was cut by 1 base, the J end by 0 bases, with 6 bases between. Germline V gives CDR1 SGHTA, CDR2 FQGTGA. This CDR3 has 14 residues. CDR3 sequence (DNA): TGTGCCAGCAGCTTAAGCGTGATGAACACTGAAGCTTTCTTT. Translated, it gives CASSLSVMNTEAFF.

The gene calls are TRBV6-2 or TRBV6-3 and TRBJ2-7; 11 nucleotides align to TRBD2. CDR1 and CDR2 from the germline V gene are MNHEY and SVGEGT. This CDR3 is 16 amino acids long. V was clipped by 5 bases and J by 5 bases; unmatched bases: 11. CDR3 sequence: CASSLPVTSGSNEQYF. The CDR3 nucleotides read TGTGCCAGCAGTCTTCCCGTTACTAGCGGGAGTAACGAGCAGTACTTC.

The gene calls are TRBV6-5 and TRBJ2-1; D is undetermined. The germline V and J ends were trimmed by 5 bases and 5 bases, with 13 bases remaining between them. CDR3 length: 14 residues. CDR1 MNHEY and CDR2 SVGAGI come from the germline V gene. In nucleotides, the CDR3 is TGTGCCAGCAGTCTCAAGTCTACCCACAATGAGCAGTTCTTC. This gives the protein CASSLKSTHNEQFF.

This chain joins TRBV28 and TRBJ1-6, with a weak D call TRBD1 (6 bases). This CDR3 spans 15 amino acids. Germline V gene lookup returns CDR1 MDHEN and CDR2 SYDVKM. V was clipped by 6 bases and J by 8 bases, with 17 bases between them. Here the CDR3 DNA reads TGTGCCAGCAGGCAACCAGGACAGTATTATTCACCCCTCCACTTT. Its protein product is CASRQPGQYYSPLHF.